These 7 T cell receptor beta chains were sequenced from one sample in a study of T cell repertoires in cytomegalovirus infection. TCRdb called the reads again in MiXCR, with one record for every CDR3 protein. The data show roughly 230,000 distinct CDR3 sequences, approximately 7% seen once. Sequenced sample: PBMCs. These TCRs come from a human donor in good health (CMV status not recorded). Some clones in this sample may be carry-over from other donors' samples.

Many counts were recorded for this clonotype. This rearrangement joins TRBV20-1 to TRBJ2-1, with D maybe TRBD1 (8 bases). V dropped 5 bases and J dropped 0 bases, with 17 bases sitting between them. The CDR3 loop spans 16 amino acids. CDR1 and CDR2 (germline): DFQATT, SNEGSKA (reference sequence). The CDR3 DNA sequence: TGCAGTGCTCAGGGGGCCGGGGGGCCCTCCTACAATGAGCAGTTCTTC. It codes for CSAQGAGGPSYNEQFF.

This clonotype was counted ten times or more. The chain recombines TRBV5-8 with TRBJ2-5; tentative D call: TRBD1 (6 bases). The CDR3 extends over 14 amino acids. The ends were cut back, 1 base at V and 5 bases at J, with 12 bases in the middle. Germline-derived CDR1 and CDR2 are SGHTS and YDEGEE. As DNA, the CDR3 is TGTGCCAGCAGCTTGTCGGGGACAAAGGAGACCCAGTACTTC. Translated, it gives CASSLSGTKETQYF.

At least ten counts were recorded for this clonotype. The chain recombines TRBV30 with TRBJ2-7; 10 nucleotides agree with TRBD1. The J segment lost 3 bases and the V segment lost 0 bases, leaving 11 bases of the junction unmatched. The germline V gene encodes CDR1 GTSNPN and CDR2 SVGIG (reference sequence). This CDR3 has 17 residues. CDR3 nucleotides: TGTGCCTGGAGTGTACTGGTTGCGGGACAGGGGATCTACGAGCAGTACTTC. Translated: CAWSVLVAGQGIYEQYF.

This clonotype was counted many times. V usage is TRBV23-1 and J usage is TRBJ2-6; D is ambiguous. Being an ORF, TRBV23-1 has a function that is uncertain. Trimming removed 2 bases at V and 1 base at J, with 9 bases between. The CDR3 is 16 amino acids. The CDR3 nucleotides are TGCGCCAGCAGTCAAGCAGGCAGTTCTGGGGCCAACGTCCTGACTTTC. Protein: CASSQAGSSGANVLTF.

This clonotype was seen repeatedly, ten times or more. The chain combines TRBV6-2 or TRBV6-3 with TRBJ2-2, with 9 bases identical to TRBD2. The V and J ends lost 0 bases and 1 base, in that order; junction bases with no gene match: 3. The germline gives CDR1 MNHEY, CDR2 SVGEGT. This CDR3 spans 17 amino acids. CDR3 region: CASSYSLAGLNTGELFF. CDR3 bases: TGTGCCAGCAGTTACTCGCTAGCGGGGTTGAACACCGGGGAGCTGTTTTTT.

This clonotype was seen only a few times. This chain links TRBV11-3 with TRBJ2-3, with TRBD1 matching over 7 bases. Germline CDR1 is SGHNT and CDR2 is YENEEA. Trimming took 8 bases from V and 4 from J; bases not matched to a gene: 3. The CDR3 is made up of 12 amino acids. In nucleotides, the CDR3 is TGTGCCAGCCGAGGGGGCGCAGATACGCAGTATTTT. It yields the protein CASRGGADTQYF.

This clonotype was detected many times. The chain carries TRBV28 and TRBJ1-1, with D tentatively TRBD1 (5 bases). Trimming took off 5 bases at V and 5 bases at J, with 9 bases between the two ends. Per germline, CDR1 MDHEN and CDR2 SYDVKM. The length of the CDR3 is 12 residues. The CDR3 loop is CASSGGVTEAFF. CDR3 nucleotide sequence: TGTGCCAGCAGTGGAGGGGTAACTGAAGCTTTCTTT.